This TCR beta chain was sequenced during a study of T cell changes during pregnancy in multiple sclerosis. This clone came up once. Sequencing was performed with immunoSEQ multiplex PCR; in TCRdb, only in-frame clones are kept and a portion is missing. The sample holds tens of thousands of clones; approximately 81% are singletons and the top ten take roughly 7.2%. Trimming left V 0 bases short and J 7 bases short, with 12 bases between. The CDR3 sequence is 14 residues long. The germline V gene encodes CDR1 LNHDA and CDR2 SQIVND (reference sequence). The specimen was CD8+ T cells from peripheral blood mononuclear cells, collected before pregnancy. The receptor comes from a female donor with multiple sclerosis, enrolled in a pregnancy study. The chain employs TRBV19 and TRBJ1-1; D is unresolved. In nucleotides, the CDR3 is TGTGCCAGTAGTATAGATCTGGAGGAGATTGAAGCTTTCTTT. This gives the protein CASSIDLEEIEAFF.